The 4 T cell receptor beta chains presented below share a single source sample, sequenced in a study of blood T cell repertoires in COVID-19. TCRdb's copy holds only in-frame clones and misses some; the assay was immunoSEQ multiplex PCR. The table includes around 250,000 clones, 84% detected once. The sequenced material came from PBMCs or T cells enriched from blood (not recorded which). The receptor source for this set is a man under 40 with acute COVID-19.

The gene calls are TRBV7-9 and TRBJ2-1; TRBD2 might be the D (6 bases). Trimming pared 1 base from V and 9 bases from J, leaving 10 bases between. The length of the CDR3 is 13 residues. Germline CDR1 is SEHNR and CDR2 is FQNEAQ (reference sequence). This CDR3 is CASSLGGLAEQFF. The DNA for the CDR3 is TGTGCCAGCAGCTTAGGGGGACTGGCTGAGCAGTTCTTC. The whole variable domain, filled in from reference TRBV7-9 and TRBJ2-1, reads DTGVSQNPRHKITKRGQNVTFRCDPISEHNRLYWYRQTLGQGPEFLTYFQNEAQLEKSRLLSDRFSAERPKGSFSTLEIQRTEQGDSAMYLCASSLGGLAEQFFGPGTRLTVL.

As for this clone: One end of the junction fails to match germline, which may point to a read error. The chain uses TRBV5-1 and TRBJ1-1; 10 bases are a match to TRBD1. Germline CDR1 and CDR2: SGHRS and YFSETQ. This CDR3 is 14 amino acids long. The CDR3 sequence: CASSRDRGFAEAFF. Written as DNA, the CDR3 is TGTGCCAGCAGCAGGGACAGGGGATTCGCTGAAGCTTTCTTT.

The chain joins TRBV18 to TRBJ1-6, with D uncertain. CDR1 and CDR2 (germline): KGHSH, LQKENI. The CDR3 length is 14 residues. V was pared by 3 bases and J by 11 bases, with 14 bases between. DNA of the CDR3: TGTGCCAGCTCACCGGTTCTAGGAGATCCACCCCTCCACTTT. It yields the protein CASSPVLGDPPLHF.

The chain recombines TRBV19 with TRBJ1-1; 9 bases are a match to TRBD1. CDR1 is LNHDA, CDR2 SQIVND, per germline (reference sequence). This CDR3 has 15 residues. The V and J ends lost 4 bases and 3 bases, in that order; junction bases with no gene match: 6. The CDR3 DNA reads TGTGCCAGTAGTACCCACAGGGGGCACGACACTGAAGCTTTCTTT. Translated: CASSTHRGHDTEAFF.